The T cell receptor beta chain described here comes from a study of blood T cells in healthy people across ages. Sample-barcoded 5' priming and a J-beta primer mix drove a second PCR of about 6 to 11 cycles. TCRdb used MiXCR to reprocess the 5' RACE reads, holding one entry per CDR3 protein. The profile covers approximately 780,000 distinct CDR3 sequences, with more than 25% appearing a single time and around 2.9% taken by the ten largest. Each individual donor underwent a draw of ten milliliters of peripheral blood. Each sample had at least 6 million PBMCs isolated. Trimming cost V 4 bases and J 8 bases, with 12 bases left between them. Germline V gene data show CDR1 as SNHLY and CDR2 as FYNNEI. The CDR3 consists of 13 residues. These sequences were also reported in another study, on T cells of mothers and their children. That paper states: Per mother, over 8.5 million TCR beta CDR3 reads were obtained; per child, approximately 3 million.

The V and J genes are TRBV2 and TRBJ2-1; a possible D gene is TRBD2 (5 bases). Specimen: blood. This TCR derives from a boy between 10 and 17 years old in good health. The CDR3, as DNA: TGTGCCAGCAGTGGTGCCCTCGGGGATGAGCAGTTCTTC. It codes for CASSGALGDEQFF.